The 25 T cell receptor beta chains below were found in one sample sequenced in a study of T cell changes during pregnancy in multiple sclerosis. This table comes from immunoSEQ multiplex PCR, and its TCRdb copy is limited to in-frame clones, with some not included. Here the sample spans approximately 49,000 clones, about 92% being singletons. The sample here was CD4+ T cells from peripheral blood mononuclear cells, taken in the second trimester of pregnancy. These receptor sequences come from a female donor in good health, enrolled as a control in a pregnancy study.

This sequence joins TRBV28 and TRBJ1-2; a weak D match, TRBD1 (6 bases). The germline CDR1 and CDR2 sequences are MDHEN and SYDVKM. V was clipped by 3 bases and J by 1 base, with 12 bases between them. CDR3 length: 15 residues. This CDR3 reads CASSLGTGINYGYTF. The CDR3 region has the DNA TGTGCCAGCAGTTTGGGCACAGGGATTAACTATGGCTACACCTTC.

A single count supports this clone. The rearrangement joins TRBV27 to TRBJ1-2, with D perhaps matching TRBD1 (5 bases). The CDR3 sequence is 15 residues long. Germline CDR1 and CDR2: MNHEY and SMNVEV (reference sequence). The ends were cut back, 0 bases at V and 6 bases at J, with 14 bases in the middle. The CDR3 bases are TGTGCCAGCAGTTTATCTGGGGGGAGAGGCGATGGCTACACCTTC. This sequence encodes CASSLSGGRGDGYTF.

The chain employs TRBV18 and TRBJ1-1; 8 bases line up with TRBD1. Germline assignment: CDR1 KGHSH and CDR2 LQKENI. The V segment lost 3 bases and the J segment 4 bases; nucleotides outside the gene matches: 4. This CDR3 contains 14 residues. In DNA form, the CDR3 reads TGTGCCAGCTCACCCCCGGACAGGGCCACTGAAGCTTTCTTT. Its protein product is CASSPPDRATEAFF.

This clone was seen only once. The chain couples TRBV28 to TRBJ1-1; 9 positions agree with TRBD1. This CDR3 has 13 residues. The germline V gene has CDR1 MDHEN and CDR2 SYDVKM. V gave up 3 bases and J gave up 7 bases; unmatched junction bases: 3. The CDR3 nucleotides are TGTGCCAGCAGTTTGGGGACAGGGATTGAAGCTTTCTTT. Its translation is CASSLGTGIEAFF.

This clone was observed once. The chain recombines TRBV7-2 with TRBJ2-7, with 8 positions matching TRBD1. The CDR3 spans 15 residues. The germline gives CDR1 SGHTA, CDR2 FQGNSA. J was trimmed by 3 bases and V by 1 base; bases with no gene match: 5. The CDR3 DNA reads TGTGCCAGCAGCTTAGTAGGACAGGGAGGCTACGAGCAGTACTTC. This codes for CASSLVGQGGYEQYF.

This chain joins TRBV25-1 and TRBJ2-1; perhaps TRBD2 as D (6 bases). The CDR3 covers 14 residues. Germline V gene sequence: CDR1 MGHDK, CDR2 SYGVNS. With 7 bases removed from V and 3 bases from J, the gap between germline ends came to 13 bases. DNA of the CDR3: TGTGCCAGCACTGGCGGGAACTACTACAATGAGCAGTTCTTC. Protein sequence: CASTGGNYYNEQFF.

The chain is built from TRBV19 and TRBJ2-3; D gene uncertain. In germline, CDR1 is LNHDA, CDR2 SQIVND (reference sequence). V gave up 5 bases and J gave up 2 bases, with 8 bases separating them. The CDR3 runs to 13 residues. The CDR3 DNA reads as TGTGCCAGTAGTGCCACATTCACAGATACGCAGTATTTT. It translates to CASSATFTDTQYF.

The chain employs TRBV19 and TRBJ2-7; 7 bases are a match to TRBD2. V lost 3 bases and J lost 0; bases outside the gene matches: 5. Germline V gene sequence: CDR1 LNHDA, CDR2 SQIVND (reference sequence). The CDR3 runs 15 residues. The CDR3 is CASSIGLDRSYEQYF. CDR3 DNA: TGTGCCAGTAGTATTGGACTAGACCGCTCCTACGAGCAGTACTTC.

The chain has TRBV6-4 and TRBJ2-7, with D tentatively TRBD1 (5 bases). The CDR3 length is 15 residues. Per germline, CDR1 MRHNA and CDR2 SNTAGT. V lost 5 bases and J lost 0, with 14 bases in between. As DNA, the CDR3 is TGTGCCAGCAGTCGAGGACAATGGAGCTCCTACGAGCAGTACTTC. Translation gives CASSRGQWSSYEQYF.

The CDR3 sequence: CASTVRGWSYTF. In DNA form, the CDR3 reads TGTGCCAGCACGGTCCGCGGTTGGAGCTACACCTTC. The chain joins TRBV28 to TRBJ1-2; D is unresolved. This CDR3 spans 12 amino acids. CDR1 is MDHEN and CDR2 is SYDVKM in the germline V gene. Between the trimmed V and J ends, which lost 7 bases and 9 bases, there was a span of 15 bases.

This chain joins TRBV7-3 and TRBJ2-7; 9 positions match TRBD2. The CDR3 totals 15 residues. The ends lost 2 bases at V and 2 bases at J; junction bases unmatched: 4. CDR1 SGHTA and CDR2 FQGTGA come from the germline V gene. The CDR3 loop reads CASSLRPSGAYEQYF. Here the CDR3 DNA reads TGTGCCAGCAGCTTACGGCCTAGCGGGGCCTACGAGCAGTACTTC.

The chain couples TRBV4-1 to TRBJ1-4; weak D call: TRBD1 (5 bases). V was cut by 3 bases and J by 5 bases, with 13 bases left in between. Per germline, CDR1 MGHRA and CDR2 YSYEKL. The CDR3 runs 15 residues. In DNA form, the CDR3 reads TGCGCCAGCAGCCACCCAATACGACAGAATGAAAAACTGTTTTTT. Protein: CASSHPIRQNEKLFF.

V and J are TRBV7-2 and TRBJ2-7; TRBD1 agrees at 9 bases. Germline CDR1 reads SGHTA; CDR2 reads FQGNSA. This CDR3 comprises 14 residues. The V gene end was trimmed by 1 base and the J gene end by 5 bases; junction bases not matched to a gene: 3. The CDR3 bases are TGTGCCAGCAGCTTAGGGACAGGGGCCAACGAGCAGTACTTC. Residues: CASSLGTGANEQYF.

The gene calls are TRBV6-5 and TRBJ2-7; D possibly corresponds to TRBD2 (6 bases). With 4 bases removed from V and 4 bases from J, the gap between germline ends came to 14 bases. There are 14 residues in the CDR3. The germline V gene has CDR1 MNHEY and CDR2 SVGAGI. The CDR3 DNA reads as TGTGCCAGCAGTTTCGGTAGCGGAGCTTACGAGCAGTACTTC. As protein: CASSFGSGAYEQYF.

J is TRBJ2-2 and V is TRBV14; tentatively, D is TRBD1 (6 bases). The CDR3 covers 16 residues. Per the germline V gene, CDR1 is SGHDN and CDR2 is FVKESK. V was pared by 1 base and J by 4 bases, with 13 bases between. The CDR3 bases are TGTGCCAGCAGCCAAGTTTCCAGGGGTGGCACCGGGGAGCTGTTTTTT. Residues: CASSQVSRGGTGELFF.

The rearrangement links TRBV5-6 to TRBJ1-5, with 7 bases identical to TRBD1. With 3 bases clipped from V and 2 bases from J, the junction kept 5 bases outside the gene matches. From germline, CDR1 is SGHDT and CDR2 YYEEEE. This CDR3 has 15 residues. CDR3 coding DNA: TGTGCCAGCAGCTCGACAGGGTGGCGCAATCAGCCCCAGCATTTT. Translating gives CASSSTGWRNQPQHF. Drawing the rest from reference TRBV5-6 and TRBJ1-5, the complete variable domain is DAGVTQSPTHLIKTRGQQVTLRCSPKSGHDTVSWYQQALGQGPQFIFQYYEEEERQRGNFPDRFSGHQFPNYSSELNVNALLLGDSALYLCASSSTGWRNQPQHFGDGTRLSIL.

This rearrangement joins TRBV25-1 to TRBJ1-2, with 9 bases fitting TRBD1. The V and J ends lost 10 bases and 3 bases, in that order; junction bases with no gene match: 6. CDR3 length: 13 residues. The germline V gene encodes CDR1 MGHDK and CDR2 SYGVNS. CDR3: CAIKGQGYYGYTF. The CDR3 DNA sequence: TGTGCCATCAAGGGACAGGGCTACTATGGCTACACCTTC.

The V gene is TRBV19, the J gene TRBJ1-2, with no clear D. The CDR3 extends over 15 amino acids. Germline V lookup: CDR1 LNHDA, CDR2 SQIVND (reference sequence). V lost 3 bases, J lost 3 bases, and 14 bases lay in between. The CDR3 DNA reads TGTGCCAGTAGTATCGGGAGGCCGCGGGACTATGGCTACACCTTC. Translating it yields CASSIGRPRDYGYTF.

V usage is TRBV5-4 and J usage is TRBJ2-3, with D possibly TRBD2 on 5 matching bases. This CDR3 has 16 amino acids. Per germline, CDR1 SGHNT and CDR2 YYREEE (reference sequence). The V end lost 0 bases, the J end lost 0 bases, and 11 bases lay between the germline ends. The CDR3 nucleotides are TGTGCCAGCAGCTTGGCTCCTCTAGCTAGCACAGATACGCAGTATTTT. This gives the protein CASSLAPLASTDTQYF.

V and J are TRBV18 and TRBJ1-6; D gene unclear. Germline values: CDR1 KGHSH, CDR2 LQKENI. CDR3 size: 15 residues. Trimming removed 2 bases at V and 6 bases at J, with 11 bases between. CDR3 nucleotide sequence: TGTGCCAGCTCACCAAATGGTCGGAGTAATTCACCCCTCCACTTT. Its translation is CASSPNGRSNSPLHF.

V gene TRBV5-1 combines with J gene TRBJ1-1, with TRBD1 as a possible D gene (6 bases). Trimming took off 4 bases at V and 7 bases at J, with 17 bases between the two ends. Per the germline V gene, CDR1 is SGHRS and CDR2 is YFSETQ. The CDR3 is 14 amino acids. CDR3 protein: CASSAREGHLEAFF. CDR3 in DNA: TGCGCCAGCAGCGCACGGGAGGGACACCTTGAAGCTTTCTTT.

This chain uses TRBV7-2 with TRBJ2-1; 9 bases are a match to TRBD2. The V gene end was trimmed by 4 bases and the J gene end by 3 bases; junction bases not matched to a gene: 4. From germline, CDR1 is SGHTA and CDR2 FQGNSA. CDR3 length equals 15 residues. The CDR3 loop reads CASSYSGSHYNEQFF. In DNA form, the CDR3 reads TGTGCCAGCAGCTATAGCGGGAGCCACTACAATGAGCAGTTCTTC.

J is TRBJ2-2 and V is TRBV7-9, with D possibly TRBD2 on 6 matching bases. This CDR3 has 16 residues. The germline gives CDR1 SEHNR, CDR2 FQNEAQ (reference sequence). V was cut by 5 bases and J by 3 bases, with 16 bases left in between. The CDR3 nucleotides read TGTGCCAGCAGCCCCATTGGCGGGGATCACACCGGGGAGCTGTTTTTT. Encoded protein: CASSPIGGDHTGELFF.

V and J are TRBV6-5 and TRBJ1-2; the match to TRBD1 covers 11 bases. The germline V gene encodes CDR1 MNHEY and CDR2 SVGAGI. Trimming cost V 8 bases and J 8 bases; bases outside gene matches: 7. CDR3 length: 13 residues. In DNA form, the CDR3 reads TGTGCCAGCCGAGGACAGGGGGCGGGAGGCTACACCTTC. It specifies CASRGQGAGGYTF.

The J gene is TRBJ2-7, the V gene TRBV2; the match to TRBD1 covers 8 bases. The CDR3 is made up of 12 amino acids. Germline V gene data show CDR1 as SNHLY and CDR2 as FYNNEI. V shed 5 bases, J shed 3 bases, and the junction held 0 bases outside the gene matches. The CDR3 protein is CASSTGGYEQYF. CDR3 DNA: TGTGCCAGCAGTACAGGGGGCTACGAGCAGTACTTC.